This TCR beta chain was identified during a study of monozygotic twins with inflammatory bowel disease. Regarding the study as a whole: Researchers reported no repertoire similarity difference between concordant and discordant twins, possibly from limited power. IBD patients exhibited fewer clonotypes shared with other individuals than healthy twins, particularly with disease activity.

About this clonotype itself: As yet, its antigen is unknown.

Eight distinct reactions (per sample) were used to make the cDNA. TCRdb reprocessed the 5' RACE reads and stores each CDR3 protein as one record, lacking DNA. The sample table includes some 170,000 distinct CDR3 sequences. From germline, CDR1 is MNHEY and CDR2 SVGAGI. This CDR3 is 13 amino acids long. The sample comprised blood. V gene TRBV6-5 combines with J gene TRBJ2-5; TCRdb's D call of TRBD1 is untestable without DNA. This TCR was recovered from a human donor with ulcerative colitis or Crohn's disease, or a healthy co-twin of an affected twin (not recorded which). The CDR3 protein is CASTVQGGGTQYF.